The subject of this entry is one T cell receptor (beta chain). This clonotype was observed a handful of times. This receptor's antigen is unknown. Base quality data are lacking; no much larger clone is found one base away. These data come from a study of T cells in Graves' hyperthyroidism and ophthalmopathy (dated by TCRdb to between 2017 and 2020). In terms of the full investigation: Peripheral blood was sampled at the time of initial diagnosis, prior to any treatment. Thyroid tissue and blood T-cell repertoires from six Graves' hyperthyroidism patients were also compared in the study. For training and testing, the 100 or so patients in the discovery cohort were randomly divided in a 7:3 ratio. Once sampling was done, hyperthyroidism patients were given methimazole at a starting dose of 30 mg daily, whereas ophthalmopathy patients were given high-dose intravenous methylprednisolone. Whether ophthalmopathy could be predicted prospectively was tested in an independent validation cohort made up of some 20 hyperthyroidism patients plus 17 patients who later progressed to ophthalmopathy. The paper reports TCR Vbeta CDR3 sequencing of over 120 peripheral blood samples: approximately 41 ophthalmopathy, under 80 hyperthyroidism and around 17 progressor patients. TCR V-J signatures able to tell the groups apart were searched for in a discovery cohort of approximately 95 patients, of whom over 40 had Graves' ophthalmopathy and 55 to 65 had stable Graves' hyperthyroidism. The investigation overall reported the following: A 13 V-J signature model separated ophthalmopathy from stable hyperthyroidism, with roughly 88% sensitivity and 81% to 82% specificity in cross-validation and 80%/75% in testing. Most expanded thyroid clonotypes (frequency above 0.001) were also detected in blood, suggesting blood repertoires may reflect thyroid immune responses. Sample size was not statistically predetermined, and blinding of investigators to group allocation was not performed. In validation, the model predicted progression to ophthalmopathy with approximately 71% sensitivity and around 72% specificity, a median of approximately 6.7 months before onset.

The TCR beta CDR3 regions were amplified from the RNA transcripts. The TCR CDR3 was subjected to a first round of RT-PCR using the HTBI primer set and the Qiagen OneStep RT-PCR kit. Libraries were constructed in a second round of multiplex PCR, after which size selection and purification were carried out. Libraries were sequenced paired-end with 100 bp reads on an Illumina HiSeq2000. The original methods were these. SOAPnuke was used to process the raw data, with reads discarded if the reads contained adapters or uncalled bases, had a mean Phred below 15, or lacked an exact constant-primer or identifier match. High-quality paired reads were merged with COPE v1.2.5, and unique nucleotide sequences were defined as clonotypes. Clonotypes were aligned to IMGT TRBV, TRBD and TRBJ reference segments using MiTCR v1.1. Only V-J combinations with frequency above 0.0001, covering 99% to 99.2% of repertoires, were analysed. A TCS score was defined as the ratio between F50 (clonal expansion) and ExV (chaos), using BLOSUM62-based TCRdist between CDR3 peptides within each V-J. Welch's t-statistics and random forest reduced around 510 V-J features to under 15, which were used in a naive Bayes classifier (R e1071). The public sequencing data were trimmed at Q25 with fastp and processed into clonotypes with MiXCR by TCRdb, which kept only in-frame beta chains. Each record represents a unique CDR3 protein, reported with the most common genes and DNA among its rows. These V and J calls originate from TCRdb's pipeline instead of the authors' own analysis. This sample has 350,000 or so distinct CDR3 sequences in its table, and around a sixth of those were observed once. The top ten clones comprise around 15% of the sample.

The cysteine opens and the phenylalanine closes a CDR3 of 16 amino acids. Of the read, only the CDR3 DNA is kept; its 48 bases are in frame from base 1. V sheds 1 base and J sheds 3 bases, leaving 15 bases between their ends. CDR1 and CDR2 are read off the germline V gene as MNHEY and SVGAGI. Ophthalmopathy patients had moderately to severely active disease, Clinical Activity Score of at least 3, NOSPECS grade of at least 4, and duration under 3 months. The study excluded patients with uncontrolled infections, other autoimmune diseases, pregnancy or lactation. Diagnoses relied on clinical symptoms, serum thyroxine and TRAb, thyroid ultrasound and orbital computed tomography. PBMCs were separated from 10 ml of fresh peripheral blood using Ficoll-Paque density gradient centrifugation. Total RNA was extracted with Trizol reagent, and quality was checked on an Agilent 2100 Bioanalyzer.

This sequence uses TRBV6-5 and TRBJ2-5, and TRBD2 may be the D gene, going by 6 matching bases. This TCR came from a middle-aged woman with Graves' ophthalmopathy. The material sequenced was blood. At the DNA level, the sequence is TGTGCCAGCAGTTACTTTTTCGCTGGGGGGAAAGAGACCCAGTACTTC. This yields the protein CASSYFFAGGKETQYF.